This entry features one T cell receptor (beta chain) sequence. Recovered Cohort 3 donors showed two negative PCRs, clearance, or symptom resolution. Per the authors' pipeline: Reference gene primer amplification in the assay estimated nucleated cell counts. Measured with immunoSEQ multiplex PCR; TCRdb has only the in-frame clones, and not every one. V and J calls plus clone size are reproduced from that table; the DNA served to infer D and trimming. Among around 240,000 clones listed, more than 75% were seen once. Germline loops: CDR1 LNHDA, CDR2 SQIVND (reference sequence). CDR3 size: 17 residues. J gave up 3 bases and V 4 bases, and 10 bases lay outside the gene matches. These data come from a study of blood T cell repertoires in COVID-19. For the study at large: Spain, Italy and the United States supplied samples that represented acute and convalescent COVID-19. T cells, B-cell-depleted T cells, or PBMCs provided the cDNA or gDNA that served as material.

The specimen was PBMCs or T cells enriched from blood (not recorded which). The sequence derives from a woman aged 45-59 years who had recovered from COVID-19. This chain connects TRBV19 to TRBJ1-4, with 8 bases identical to TRBD1. In nucleotides, the CDR3 is TGTGCCAGTAGTACCTGGACCAGGGGGCTTGCTAATGAAAAACTGTTTTTT. Encoded protein: CASSTWTRGLANEKLFF.